This TCR beta chain was sequenced for a study of technical replicates of blood from a few donors. Trimming took 3 bases from V and 5 from J; bases not matched to a gene: 7. This CDR3 spans 15 amino acids. Germline values: CDR1 MNHNS, CDR2 SASEGT. Assay used: immunoSEQ multiplex PCR; TCRdb lists only in-frame clones, some missing. Altogether some 68,000 clones are present, just under 97% being singletons, with the ten largest covering more than 0.2%. The specimen was T cells isolated from PBMCs. The TCR originated in a human donor in good health. The V and J genes are TRBV6-1 and TRBJ1-5; 7 positions agree with TRBD1. The CDR3 here is CASSDLTGTYQPQHF. CDR3 nucleotide sequence: TGTGCCAGCAGTGATTTGACAGGGACCTATCAGCCCCAGCATTTT.